The entry that follows covers one T cell receptor (beta chain) sequence. The same CDR3 can be traced to other DNA sequences in this sample. CDR1 is SGDLS, CDR2 YYNGEE, per germline. CDR3 length: 14 amino acids. The V segment lost 0 bases and the J segment 4 bases; nucleotides outside the gene matches: 1. Sequencing used immunoSEQ multiplex PCR; TCRdb keeps in-frame clones, though not all of them. Here the sample spans 250,000 to 350,000 clones, roughly nine tenths being singletons. These data belong to a study of blood T cell repertoires in COVID-19. What was sequenced was peripheral blood. The V gene is TRBV9, the J gene TRBJ2-7; 10 nucleotides match TRBD1. The source of this sequence is a woman in her 50s who had recovered from COVID-19. In nucleotides, the CDR3 is TGTGCCAGCAGCGTAGGACAGGGGGCTTACGAGCAGTACTTC. Protein product: CASSVGQGAYEQYF.